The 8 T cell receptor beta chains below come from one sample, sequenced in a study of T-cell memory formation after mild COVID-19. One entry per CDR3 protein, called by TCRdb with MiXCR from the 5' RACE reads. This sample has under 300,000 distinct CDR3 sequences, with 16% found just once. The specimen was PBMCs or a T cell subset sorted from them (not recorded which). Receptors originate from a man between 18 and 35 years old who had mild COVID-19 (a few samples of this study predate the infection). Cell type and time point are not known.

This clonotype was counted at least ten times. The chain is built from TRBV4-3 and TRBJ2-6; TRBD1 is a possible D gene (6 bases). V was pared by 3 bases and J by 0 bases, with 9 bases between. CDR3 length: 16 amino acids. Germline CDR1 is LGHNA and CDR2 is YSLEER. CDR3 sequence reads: CASSQDSPSGANVLTF. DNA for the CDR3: TGCGCCAGCAGCCAGGACAGTCCCTCTGGGGCCAACGTCCTGACTTTC.

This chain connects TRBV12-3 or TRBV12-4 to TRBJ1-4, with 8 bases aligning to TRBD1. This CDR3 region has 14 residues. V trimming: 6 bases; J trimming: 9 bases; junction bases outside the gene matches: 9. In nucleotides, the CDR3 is TGTGCCAGCAGCTTACAGGGGGTCGTCCAAAAACTGTTTTTT. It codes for CASSLQGVVQKLFF.

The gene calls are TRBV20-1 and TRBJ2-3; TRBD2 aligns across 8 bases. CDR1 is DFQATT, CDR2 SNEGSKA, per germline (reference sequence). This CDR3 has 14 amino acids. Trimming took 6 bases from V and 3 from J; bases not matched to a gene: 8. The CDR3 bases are TGCAGTGCCCCAAAAGCGGGGGTAACAGATACGCAGTATTTT. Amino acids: CSAPKAGVTDTQYF.

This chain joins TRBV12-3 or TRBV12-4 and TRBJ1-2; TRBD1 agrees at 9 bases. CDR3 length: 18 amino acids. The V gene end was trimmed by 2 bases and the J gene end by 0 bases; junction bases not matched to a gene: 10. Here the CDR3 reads CASSLYSGQGFSNYGYTF. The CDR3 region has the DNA TGTGCCAGCAGTTTATACTCGGGACAGGGATTTTCTAACTATGGCTACACCTTC.

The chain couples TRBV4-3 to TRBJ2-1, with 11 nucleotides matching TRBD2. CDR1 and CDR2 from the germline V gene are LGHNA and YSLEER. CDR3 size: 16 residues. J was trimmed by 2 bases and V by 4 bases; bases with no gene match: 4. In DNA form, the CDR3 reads TGCGCCAGCAGCCCCCATAGCGGGGGGGCCTACAATGAGCAGTTCTTC. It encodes CASSPHSGGAYNEQFF.

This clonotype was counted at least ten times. CDR3 nucleotide sequence: TGCGCCAGCAGCCAAGATCCTAGCGGGGGGGCAGAGACCCAGTACTTC. This sequence encodes CASSQDPSGGAETQYF. The V call is TRBV4-3, the J call TRBJ2-5; 12 bases match TRBD2. The CDR3 contains 16 residues. The J segment lost 4 bases and the V segment lost 0 bases, leaving 3 bases of the junction unmatched. Germline values: CDR1 LGHNA, CDR2 YSLEER.

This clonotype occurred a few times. CDR3 region: CASSPQRSGTNEQFF. In DNA, the CDR3 is TGTGCCAGCTCACCTCAACGTAGCGGAACCAATGAGCAGTTCTTC. The chain couples TRBV18 to TRBJ2-1; possibly TRBD2 for D (6 bases). The CDR3 is made up of 15 amino acids. CDR1 and CDR2 from the germline V gene are KGHSH and LQKENI. Trimming left V 3 bases short and J 6 bases short, with 15 bases between.

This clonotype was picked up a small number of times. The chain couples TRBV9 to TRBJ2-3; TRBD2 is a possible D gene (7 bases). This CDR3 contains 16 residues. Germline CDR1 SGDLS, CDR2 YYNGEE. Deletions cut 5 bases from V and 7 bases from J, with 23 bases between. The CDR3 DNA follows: TGTGCCAGCAGTCTAGGGGGGGCCTTAAGCACGTATACGCAGTATTTT. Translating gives CASSLGGALSTYTQYF. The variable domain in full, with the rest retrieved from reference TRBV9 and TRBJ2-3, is DSGVTQTPKHLITATGQRVTLRCSPRSGDLSVYWYQQSLDQGLQFLIQYYNGEERAKGNILERFSAQQFPDLHSELNLSSLELGDSALYFCASSLGGALSTYTQYFGPGTRLTVL.